This T cell receptor (beta chain) came from a study of T cell changes during pregnancy in multiple sclerosis. Repertoires were generated with immunoSEQ multiplex PCR, while TCRdb's copy carries only in-frame clones and drops some. Of about 75,000 clones detected, roughly nine tenths appear once; the ten largest clones hold 0.7% to 0.9%. Germline V CDR1 and CDR2: SGHAT, FQNNGV. V shed 5 bases, J shed 5 bases, and the junction held 7 bases outside the gene matches. The CDR3 length is 15 residues. The sample consisted of peripheral blood, taken in the first trimester of pregnancy. The rearrangement uses TRBV11-2 and TRBJ2-2, with TRBD1 matching over 8 bases. The TCR comes from a female donor in good health, enrolled as a control in a pregnancy study. The CDR3 protein is CASSQGASGTGELFF. In DNA, the CDR3 is TGTGCCAGCAGCCAGGGGGCTTCGGGAACCGGGGAGCTGTTTTTT. The full variable domain, its missing parts supplied by reference TRBV11-2 and TRBJ2-2, is EAGVAQSPRYKIIEKRQSVAFWCNPISGHATLYWYQQILGQGPKLLIQFQNNGVVDDSQLPKDRFSAERLKGVDSTLKIQPAKLEDSAVYLCASSQGASGTGELFFGEGSRLTVL.